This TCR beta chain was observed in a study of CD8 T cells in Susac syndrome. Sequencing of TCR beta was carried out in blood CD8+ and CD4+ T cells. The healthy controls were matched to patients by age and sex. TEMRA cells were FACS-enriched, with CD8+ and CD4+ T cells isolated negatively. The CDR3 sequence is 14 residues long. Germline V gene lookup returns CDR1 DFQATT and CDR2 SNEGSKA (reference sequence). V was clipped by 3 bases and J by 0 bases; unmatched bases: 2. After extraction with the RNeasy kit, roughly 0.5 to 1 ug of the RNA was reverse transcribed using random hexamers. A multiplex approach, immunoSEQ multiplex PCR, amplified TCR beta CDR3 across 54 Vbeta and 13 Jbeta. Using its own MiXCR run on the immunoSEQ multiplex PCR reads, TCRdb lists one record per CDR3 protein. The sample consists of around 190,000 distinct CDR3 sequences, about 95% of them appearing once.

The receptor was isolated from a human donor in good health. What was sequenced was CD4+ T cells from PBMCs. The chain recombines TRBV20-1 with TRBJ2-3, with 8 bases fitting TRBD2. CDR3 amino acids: CSASAGGSTDTQYF. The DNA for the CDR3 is TGCAGTGCTAGTGCGGGGGGTAGCACAGATACGCAGTATTTT.